What follows are 27 T cell receptor beta chains derived from one specimen sequenced in a study of CD8 T cells in Susac syndrome. Random hexamers primed reverse transcription of about 0.45 to 1 ug RNA. TCRdb re-analysed the immunoSEQ multiplex PCR reads in MiXCR, keeping a single row per CDR3 protein. The profile shows about 280,000 distinct CDR3 sequences, 80% to 90% of them singletons. Sequenced: CD8+ T cells from PBMCs. The receptors were gathered from a human donor with multiple sclerosis.

For this clonotype: Mismatch with germline at one junction end may stem from a read error. The gene calls are TRBV14 and TRBJ2-5, with unresolved D. The germline V gene has CDR1 SGHDN and CDR2 FVKESK. The CDR3 extends over 11 amino acids. CDR3 coding DNA: TGTGCCGGCAGCCAAAAGGAGACCCAGTACTTC. Translated: CAGSQKETQYF.

The rearrangement links TRBV12-3 or TRBV12-4 to TRBJ1-1, with no clear D. This CDR3 is 14 amino acids long. The V end was cut by 10 bases, the J end by 5 bases, with 20 bases between. The CDR3 DNA is TGTGCCACCCATCCCAGGTTGGGGAAAACTGAAGCTTTCTTT. Translation gives CATHPRLGKTEAFF.

The CDR3 nucleotides are TGTGCCAGCAGCCCAACTAGCGGGAGTCTCTTCAATGAGCAGTTCTTC. Residues: CASSPTSGSLFNEQFF. This chain joins TRBV6-1 and TRBJ2-1; 11 bases align to TRBD2. Germline V gene lookup returns CDR1 MNHNS and CDR2 SASEGT. This CDR3 has 16 amino acids. V shed 6 bases, J shed 6 bases, and the junction held 10 bases outside the gene matches.

The CDR3 here is CASSYRQGNTGELFF. DNA for the CDR3: TGTGCCAGCAGTTACCGTCAGGGGAACACCGGGGAGCTGTTTTTT. This sequence joins TRBV6-5 and TRBJ2-2, with D tentatively TRBD1 (5 bases). V gave up 2 bases and J gave up 1 base, with 8 bases separating them. The germline V gene encodes CDR1 MNHEY and CDR2 SVGAGI. The CDR3 is 15 amino acids.

This chain connects TRBV20-1 to TRBJ2-7; tentatively, D is TRBD2 (5 bases). Germline loops: CDR1 DFQATT, CDR2 SNEGSKA (reference sequence). The CDR3 extends over 14 amino acids. Trimming removed 0 bases from V and 3 bases from J, with 12 bases in between. The CDR3 sequence: CSARDHGNFYEQYF. The DNA for the CDR3 is TGCAGTGCTAGAGATCACGGGAACTTCTACGAGCAGTACTTC.

The rearrangement joins TRBV4-1 to TRBJ1-6; no clear D gene. The CDR3 totals 15 residues. The V and J ends lost 1 base and 9 bases respectively, with 13 bases between them. Germline CDR1 and CDR2: MGHRA and YSYEKL. CDR3 residues: CASSQGGNGGSPLHF. As DNA, the CDR3 is TGCGCCAGCAGCCAAGGGGGAAACGGCGGTTCACCCCTCCACTTT.

The CDR3 sequence is CASSGSGSVKETQYF. In nucleotides, the CDR3 is TGTGCCAGCAGCGGGAGCGGGAGCGTCAAAGAGACCCAGTACTTC. The chain carries TRBV9 and TRBJ2-5; 8 bases are a match to TRBD2. The CDR3 totals 15 residues. Germline V CDR1 and CDR2: SGDLS, YYNGEE. Trimming took 3 bases from V and 3 from J; bases not matched to a gene: 7.

The V gene is TRBV25-1, the J gene TRBJ1-4; perhaps TRBD1 as D (5 bases). The V end lost 2 bases, the J end lost 7 bases, and 17 bases lay between the germline ends. Germline lookup yields CDR1 MGHDK and CDR2 SYGVNS. This CDR3 is 16 amino acids long. This chain's CDR3 is CASSEGGSEDGEKLFF. Written as DNA, the CDR3 is TGTGCCAGCAGTGAAGGGGGGTCGGAGGACGGTGAAAAACTGTTTTTT.

The gene calls are TRBV7-3 and TRBJ2-5; D is uncertain. Trimming cost V 2 bases and J 2 bases, with 12 bases left between them. CDR1 and CDR2 (germline): SGHTA, FQGTGA. CDR3 size: 15 residues. The CDR3: CASSLLGQSQETQYF. The CDR3 coding sequence is TGTGCCAGCAGCTTACTCGGGCAGAGTCAAGAGACCCAGTACTTC.

The V call is TRBV28, the J call TRBJ1-3; D gene ambiguous. Looked up from germline, CDR1 is MDHEN and CDR2 is SYDVKM. The V end lost 5 bases, the J end lost 0 bases, and 8 bases lay between the germline ends. This CDR3 has 14 amino acids. The CDR3 bases are TGTGCCAGCAGTGCTTACAGCTCTGGAAACACCATATATTTT. Translation: CASSAYSSGNTIYF. Together with reference TRBV28 and TRBJ1-3, the CDR3 gives the full variable domain: DVKVTQSSRYLVKRTGEKVFLECVQDMDHENMFWYRQDPGLGLRLIYFSYDVKMKEKGDIPEGYSVSREKKERFSLILESASTNQTSMYLCASSAYSSGNTIYFGEGSWLTVV.

V and J are TRBV23-1 and TRBJ1-1, with D perhaps TRBD1 (5 bases). TRBV23-1 is placed among ORFs of uncertain function. This CDR3 contains 15 residues. The ends were cut back, 0 bases at V and 10 bases at J, with 18 bases in the middle. The CDR3 region is CASSQSRDYKEVAFF. The CDR3 DNA is TGCGCCAGCAGTCAATCCAGGGATTATAAGGAGGTAGCTTTCTTT.

The chain has TRBV9 and TRBJ2-3, with D perhaps matching TRBD1 or TRBD2 (5 bases each). Germline CDR1 is SGDLS and CDR2 is YYNGEE. The CDR3 spans 16 residues. V lost 3 bases and J lost 1, with 15 bases in between. CDR3 sequence reads: CASSARGGPRTDTQYF. CDR3 in DNA: TGTGCCAGCAGCGCCCGTGGGGGACCCCGCACAGATACGCAGTATTTT. The variable domain in full, completed from reference TRBV9 and TRBJ2-3, reads DSGVTQTPKHLITATGQRVTLRCSPRSGDLSVYWYQQSLDQGLQFLIQYYNGEERAKGNILERFSAQQFPDLHSELNLSSLELGDSALYFCASSARGGPRTDTQYFGPGTRLTVL.

This clonotype was detected only a few times. The chain recombines TRBV6-1 with TRBJ2-3, with 7 bases that match TRBD2. Germline lookup yields CDR1 MNHNS and CDR2 SASEGT. This CDR3 has 14 residues. V dropped 3 bases and J dropped 3; count of bases not matched to a gene: 3. This chain's CDR3 is CASSELRGTDTQYF. The CDR3 nucleotides are TGTGCCAGCAGTGAGTTGCGGGGGACAGATACGCAGTATTTT.

This clonotype was detected once. The chain links TRBV25-1 to TRBJ2-7; 11 nucleotides agree with TRBD2. With 4 bases clipped from V and 2 bases from J, the junction kept 4 bases outside the gene matches. Germline CDR1 reads MGHDK; CDR2 reads SYGVNS. The CDR3 loop spans 15 amino acids. Here the CDR3 reads CASSAPSGRTYEQYF. CDR3 coding DNA: TGTGCCAGCAGTGCCCCTAGCGGGAGGACCTACGAGCAGTACTTC.

The rearrangement joins TRBV7-9 to TRBJ2-2; D remains unclear. This CDR3 contains 16 residues. Trimming took off 6 bases at V and 2 bases at J, with 16 bases between the two ends. Germline assignment: CDR1 SEHNR and CDR2 FQNEAQ (reference sequence). CDR3 coding DNA: TGTGCCAGCAGTACAGACGCCGAGGTTAACACCGGGGAGCTGTTTTTT. It codes for CASSTDAEVNTGELFF.

The chain uses TRBV7-9 and TRBJ1-3; D ambiguous. The CDR3 consists of 14 residues. The germline V and J ends were trimmed by 3 bases and 0 bases, with 6 bases remaining between them. The V gene's germline CDR1 is SEHNR and CDR2 FQNEAQ (reference sequence). CDR3 DNA: TGTGCCAGCAGCTTGAGCAGCTCTGGAAACACCATATATTTT. Amino acids: CASSLSSSGNTIYF.

The chain has TRBV11-2 and TRBJ2-5, with D perhaps assigned TRBD1 or TRBD2 (6 bases each). V was clipped by 6 bases and J by 9 bases, with 29 bases between them. CDR1 is SGHAT and CDR2 is FQNNGV in the germline V gene. The CDR3 is 17 amino acids. The CDR3 bases are TGTGCCAGCAGGCCACTCCGGGACTTGGGCCTCCAGGGGCCCCAGTACTTC. Its protein is CASRPLRDLGLQGPQYF. Together with reference TRBV11-2 and TRBJ2-5, the CDR3 gives the full variable domain: EAGVAQSPRYKIIEKRQSVAFWCNPISGHATLYWYQQILGQGPKLLIQFQNNGVVDDSQLPKDRFSAERLKGVDSTLKIQPAKLEDSAVYLCASRPLRDLGLQGPQYFGPGTRLLVL.

This clonotype was seen a single time. This sequence joins TRBV25-1 and TRBJ1-5; D is uncertain. Germline CDR1 MGHDK, CDR2 SYGVNS. Trimming removed 3 bases from V and 2 bases from J, with 11 bases in between. This CDR3 has 15 residues. CDR3 sequence (DNA): TGTGCCAGCAGTGATGGGATTGGAGGCAATCAGCCCCAGCATTTT. Encoded protein: CASSDGIGGNQPQHF.

The chain carries TRBV7-9 and TRBJ1-2, with D perhaps TRBD1 (6 bases). The CDR3 runs to 13 residues. CDR1 is SEHNR and CDR2 is FQNEAQ in the germline V gene (reference sequence). The V end lost 3 bases, the J end lost 7 bases, and 12 bases lay between the germline ends. CDR3: CASSFSGEVGYTF. For the CDR3, the DNA is TGTGCCAGCAGCTTTTCAGGGGAGGTTGGCTACACCTTC. Full variable domain (rest looked up from reference TRBV7-9 and TRBJ1-2): DTGVSQNPRHKITKRGQNVTFRCDPISEHNRLYWYRQTLGQGPEFLTYFQNEAQLEKSRLLSDRFSAERPKGSFSTLEIQRTEQGDSAMYLCASSFSGEVGYTFGSGTRLTVV.

This clonotype was recorded only once. The V gene is TRBV20-1, the J gene TRBJ2-7; 11 bases line up with TRBD2. CDR3 length equals 15 residues. Looked up from germline, CDR1 is DFQATT and CDR2 is SNEGSKA (reference sequence). V shed 1 base, J shed 5 bases, and the junction held 7 bases outside the gene matches. The CDR3: CSARGTSGLIHEQYF. DNA for the CDR3: TGCAGTGCTAGAGGGACTAGCGGGTTAATCCACGAGCAGTACTTC.

This clonotype was seen only once. This chain uses TRBV27 with TRBJ2-7; TRBD1 agrees at 11 bases. The V gene end was trimmed by 6 bases and the J gene end by 5 bases; junction bases not matched to a gene: 9. There are 15 residues in the CDR3. CDR1 is MNHEY, CDR2 SMNVEV, per germline (reference sequence). The CDR3: CASSPRDRGTHEQYF. Written as DNA, the CDR3 is TGTGCCAGCAGCCCTAGGGACAGGGGGACACACGAGCAGTACTTC.

There are a few counts of this clonotype. The rearrangement uses TRBV27 and TRBJ2-1; 13 positions match TRBD2. The V gene's germline CDR1 is MNHEY and CDR2 SMNVEV (reference sequence). V shed 5 bases, J shed 5 bases, and the junction held 3 bases outside the gene matches. CDR3 size: 15 residues. The CDR3 DNA sequence: TGTGCCAGCAGTCCCGGGACTAGCGGGAACAATGAGCAGTTCTTC. Protein product: CASSPGTSGNNEQFF.

This chain connects TRBV30 to TRBJ2-7; D is undetermined. Per the germline V gene, CDR1 is GTSNPN and CDR2 is SVGIG (reference sequence). V was trimmed by 3 bases and J by 0 bases, leaving 15 bases between them. The CDR3 is 15 residues long. Here the CDR3 reads CAWRIIESSSYEQYF. In nucleotides, the CDR3 is TGTGCCTGGAGAATTATTGAGAGTAGCTCCTACGAGCAGTACTTC.

The CDR3 spells CASSQKVINSPLHF. The CDR3, as DNA: TGTGCCAGCAGCCAAAAGGTTATCAATTCACCCCTCCACTTT. The chain combines TRBV4-2 with TRBJ1-6; the D is unclear. The CDR3 totals 14 residues. Trimming pared 2 bases from V and 7 bases from J, leaving 9 bases between. Germline lookup yields CDR1 LGHNA and CDR2 YNFKEQ.

J is TRBJ2-3 and V is TRBV7-9, with D perhaps matching TRBD1 (6 bases). The V gene lost 10 bases and the J gene lost 2 bases, with 10 bases spanning the gap. The CDR3 has 12 residues. Germline V CDR1 and CDR2: SEHNR, FQNEAQ (reference sequence). The CDR3 DNA sequence: TGTGCCACCACAGGGCTCACAGATACGCAGTATTTT. Its translation is CATTGLTDTQYF.

This clonotype was counted once. The gene calls are TRBV9 and TRBJ1-4; 8 nucleotides match TRBD1. Germline CDR1 is SGDLS and CDR2 is YYNGEE. This CDR3 spans 15 amino acids. Trimming removed 0 bases from V and 7 bases from J; junction bases left unmatched: 5. The CDR3 is CASSVVSGGGEKLFF. CDR3 bases: TGTGCCAGCAGCGTAGTTTCAGGGGGCGGTGAAAAACTGTTTTTT.

V is TRBV5-4 and J is TRBJ2-7; TRBD2 matches 10 bases. V was pared by 3 bases and J by 2 bases, with 11 bases of the junction left unmatched. Germline V CDR1 and CDR2: SGHNT, YYREEE (reference sequence). This CDR3 region has 17 residues. CDR3 region: CASSSLASGRDPYEQYF. The DNA of the CDR3 is TGTGCCAGCAGCTCCTTAGCCAGCGGGAGGGACCCCTACGAGCAGTACTTC. The full variable domain, completed using reference TRBV5-4 and TRBJ2-7, is ETGVTQSPTHLIKTRGQQVTLRCSSQSGHNTVSWYQQALGQGPQFIFQYYREEENGRGNFPPRFSGLQFPNYSSELNVNALELDDSALYLCASSSLASGRDPYEQYFGPGTRLTVT.